This T cell receptor (beta chain) was recorded in a study of Graves' ophthalmopathy and Graves' hyperthyroidism. Study-level findings and limits: Prediction of ophthalmopathy progression reached roughly 70% sensitivity and roughly 72% specificity. Most thyroid clonotypes expanded beyond 0.001 frequency were also found in blood.

The TCR beta CDR3 regions underwent amplification from RNA transcripts. Amplification began with first-round RT-PCR using HTBI primers, then second-round multiplex PCR was performed. TCRdb analysed the multiplex PCR reads with MiXCR anew, one entry per CDR3 protein. The table includes a few hundred thousand distinct CDR3 sequences, 17% detected once. This clonotype was seen repeatedly, ten times or more. No antigen is known for it. The length of the CDR3 is 15 residues. CDR1 is SNHLY, CDR2 FYNNEI, per germline. V gave up 6 bases and J gave up 5 bases; unmatched junction bases: 7. The specimen was peripheral blood. The chain employs TRBV2 and TRBJ2-5; 12 bases agree with TRBD1. This sequence was found in an adult man with Graves' ophthalmopathy. Written as DNA, the CDR3 is TGTGCCAGCAGAAAGGGACAGGGGGCTCGGGAGACCCAGTACTTC. Protein sequence: CASRKGQGARETQYF.